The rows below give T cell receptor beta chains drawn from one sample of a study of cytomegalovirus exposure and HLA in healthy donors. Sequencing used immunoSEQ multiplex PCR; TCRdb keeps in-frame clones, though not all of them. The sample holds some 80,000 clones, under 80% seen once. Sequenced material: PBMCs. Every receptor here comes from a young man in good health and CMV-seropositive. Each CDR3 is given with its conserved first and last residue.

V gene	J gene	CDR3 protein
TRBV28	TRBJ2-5	CASSFAAGGPEETQYF
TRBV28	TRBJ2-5	CASSQLMETQYF
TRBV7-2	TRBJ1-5	CASSFAQGNQPQHF
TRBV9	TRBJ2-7	CASSVGLANTGEQYF
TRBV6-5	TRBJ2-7	CASTGTGTYEQYF
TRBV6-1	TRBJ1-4	CASGRGTGEKLFF
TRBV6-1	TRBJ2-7	CASSEWAGASSYEQYF
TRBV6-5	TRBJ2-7	CASSGGTDSYEQYF
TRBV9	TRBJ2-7	CASSVGSGIAYEQYF
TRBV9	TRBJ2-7	CASSPKEALSYEQYF
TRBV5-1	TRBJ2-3	CASSPDRVPDTQYF
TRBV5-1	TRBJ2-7	CASSLAGTSVYEQYF
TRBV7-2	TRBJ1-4	CASSLGQGGNEKLFF
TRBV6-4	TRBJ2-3	CASSVEMGGDTQYF
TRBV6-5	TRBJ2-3	CASSRQLGTDTQYF
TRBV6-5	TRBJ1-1	CASSYSAGALTFF
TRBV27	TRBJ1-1	CASSLRTEYTEAFF
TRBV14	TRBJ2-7	CASSQAGGGNYEQYF
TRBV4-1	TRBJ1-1	CASSQDNEGEAFF
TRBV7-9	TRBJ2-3	CASSLEQGRTDTQYF
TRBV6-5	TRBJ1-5	CASSYSTGSQPQHF
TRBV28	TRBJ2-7	CASRTPLGAGYEQYF
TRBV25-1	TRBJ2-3	CASSAGWGTDTQYF
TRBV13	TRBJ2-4	CASSGTGNIQYF
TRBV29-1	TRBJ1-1	CSVGSRGNTEAFF
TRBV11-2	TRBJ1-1	CASSQNSGGMNTEAFF
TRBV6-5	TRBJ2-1	CASSQPGTGGEFF
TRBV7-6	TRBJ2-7	CASSFTSGGSYEQYF
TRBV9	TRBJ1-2	CASSVGGRNYGYTF
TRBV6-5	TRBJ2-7	CASSYRRQGATYEQYF
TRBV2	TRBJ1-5	CASSVQGSSNQPQHF
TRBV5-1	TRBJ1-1	CASSSQANTEAFF
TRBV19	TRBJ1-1	CASSTGARNTEAFF